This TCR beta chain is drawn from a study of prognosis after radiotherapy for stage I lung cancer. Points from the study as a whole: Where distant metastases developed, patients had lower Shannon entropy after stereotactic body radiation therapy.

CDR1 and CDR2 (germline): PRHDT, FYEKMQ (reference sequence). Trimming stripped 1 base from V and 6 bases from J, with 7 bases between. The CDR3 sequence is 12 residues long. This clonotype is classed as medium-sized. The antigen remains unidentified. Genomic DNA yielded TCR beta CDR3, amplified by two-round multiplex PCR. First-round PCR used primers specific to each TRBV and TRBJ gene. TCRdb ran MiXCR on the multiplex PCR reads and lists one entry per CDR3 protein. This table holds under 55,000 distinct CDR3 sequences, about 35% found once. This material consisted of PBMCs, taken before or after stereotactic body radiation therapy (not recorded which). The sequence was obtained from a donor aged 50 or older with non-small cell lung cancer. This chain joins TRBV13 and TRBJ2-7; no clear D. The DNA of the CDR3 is TGTGCCAGCAGCTTAGTCGGTCGCGAGCAGTACTTC. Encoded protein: CASSLVGREQYF. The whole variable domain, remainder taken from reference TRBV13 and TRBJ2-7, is AAGVIQSPRHLIKEKRETATLKCYPIPRHDTVYWYQQGPGQDPQFLISFYEKMQSDKGSIPDRFSAQQFSDYHSELNMSSLELGDSALYFCASSLVGREQYFGPGTRLTVT.